Listed below are T cell receptor beta chains from one sample, sequenced in a study of technical replicates of blood from a handful of donors. Generated by immunoSEQ multiplex PCR, the TCRdb table keeps only in-frame clones and is missing some. The repertoire has around 97,000 clones, 95% to 97% of them found once; the top ten carry approximately 0.33%. Sequenced material: T cells isolated from PBMCs. The receptors come from a human donor in good health. Both conserved end residues are part of each CDR3. Fields, in order: CDR3 length, D gene, clone size, V gene, J gene, CDR3 protein, CDR3 DNA. D genes are given only for firm matches. The size of a clone is reported for some rows only, either as once, few or many, or as a class for expanded clones.

cdr3_length: 15
d_call: TRBD1
clone_size: .
v_call: TRBV6-1
j_call: TRBJ1-1
cdr3_aa: CASSELGQGAGGAFF
cdr3_nt: TGTGCCAGCAGTGAACTGGGACAGGGGGCGGGGGGAGCTTTCTTT

cdr3_length: 16
d_call: TRBD1
clone_size: .
v_call: TRBV9
j_call: TRBJ2-5
cdr3_aa: CASSVGQGALIETQYF
cdr3_nt: TGTGCCAGCAGCGTCGGACAGGGGGCTTTAATAGAGACCCAGTACTTC

cdr3_length: 16
d_call: .
clone_size: few
v_call: TRBV11-2
j_call: TRBJ1-5
cdr3_aa: CASSLESQGGIQPQHF
cdr3_nt: TGTGCCAGCAGCTTAGAAAGTCAGGGAGGAATACAGCCCCAGCATTTT

cdr3_length: 13
d_call: .
clone_size: .
v_call: TRBV2
j_call: TRBJ1-2
cdr3_aa: CATSGHREHGYTF
cdr3_nt: TGTGCCACCTCAGGACACAGGGAACACGGCTACACCTTC

cdr3_length: 16
d_call: .
clone_size: once
v_call: TRBV7-2
j_call: TRBJ2-7
cdr3_aa: CASSLAGGMSPYEQYF
cdr3_nt: TGTGCCAGCAGCTTAGCAGGGGGAATGAGTCCCTACGAGCAGTACTTC

cdr3_length: 14
d_call: .
clone_size: .
v_call: TRBV7-3
j_call: TRBJ2-5
cdr3_aa: CASSLGGRQETQYF
cdr3_nt: TGTGCCAGCAGCTTAGGGGGCAGGCAAGAGACCCAGTACTTC

cdr3_length: 18
d_call: TRBD1
clone_size: once
v_call: TRBV10-1
j_call: TRBJ2-7
cdr3_aa: CASSGTPPGQGLRDEQYF
cdr3_nt: TGCGCCAGCAGTGGGACTCCCCCGGGACAGGGTTTGAGGGACGAGCAGTACTTC

cdr3_length: 17
d_call: .
clone_size: .
v_call: TRBV5-1
j_call: TRBJ2-2
cdr3_aa: CASGGYGTPRNTGELFF
cdr3_nt: TGCGCCAGTGGGGGGTACGGGACTCCTAGGAACACCGGGGAGCTGTTTTTT

cdr3_length: 11
d_call: .
clone_size: once
v_call: TRBV30
j_call: TRBJ1-1
cdr3_aa: CAWRRNTEAFF
cdr3_nt: TGTGCCTGGAGGAGGAACACTGAAGCTTTCTTT

cdr3_length: 16
d_call: TRBD2
clone_size: .
v_call: TRBV2
j_call: TRBJ2-1
cdr3_aa: CASSEASSGRGYEQFF
cdr3_nt: TGTGCCAGCAGTGAAGCGTCTAGCGGGAGGGGCTATGAGCAGTTCTTC

cdr3_length: 15
d_call: TRBD1
clone_size: .
v_call: TRBV29-1
j_call: TRBJ1-2
cdr3_aa: CSVDELGQGNYGYTF
cdr3_nt: TGCAGCGTCGACGAACTGGGACAGGGGAACTATGGCTACACCTTC

cdr3_length: 16
d_call: TRBD2
clone_size: .
v_call: TRBV6-5
j_call: TRBJ2-2
cdr3_aa: CASSYSGRGNTGELFF
cdr3_nt: TGTGCCAGCAGTTATAGCGGGAGGGGAAACACCGGGGAGCTGTTTTTT

cdr3_length: 14
d_call: TRBD2
clone_size: .
v_call: TRBV7-9
j_call: TRBJ2-7
cdr3_aa: CASSFGSSGYEQYF
cdr3_nt: TGTGCCAGCAGCTTTGGATCTAGCGGGTACGAGCAGTACTTC

cdr3_length: 11
d_call: .
clone_size: .
v_call: TRBV6-5
j_call: TRBJ1-1
cdr3_aa: CASTEGLEAFF
cdr3_nt: TGTGCCAGCACCGAGGGTTTAGAAGCTTTCTTT

cdr3_length: 13
d_call: TRBD1
clone_size: once
v_call: TRBV14
j_call: TRBJ2-5
cdr3_aa: CASSPTGAETQYF
cdr3_nt: TGTGCCAGCAGCCCGACAGGGGCGGAGACCCAGTACTTC

cdr3_length: 12
d_call: TRBD1
clone_size: .
v_call: TRBV6-6
j_call: TRBJ1-2
cdr3_aa: CASRQGVDGYTF
cdr3_nt: TGTGCCAGCAGACAGGGGGTTGATGGCTACACCTTC

cdr3_length: 14
d_call: TRBD1
clone_size: .
v_call: TRBV4-3
j_call: TRBJ1-2
cdr3_aa: CASSQGTGAYGYTF
cdr3_nt: TGCGCCAGCAGCCAAGGGACAGGGGCCTATGGCTACACCTTC

cdr3_length: 15
d_call: TRBD2
clone_size: .
v_call: TRBV10-1
j_call: TRBJ2-1
cdr3_aa: CASSDPSGSYNEQFF
cdr3_nt: TGCGCCAGCAGTGATCCTAGCGGGTCCTACAATGAGCAGTTCTTC

cdr3_length: 17
d_call: .
clone_size: .
v_call: TRBV7-2
j_call: TRBJ1-3
cdr3_aa: CASSPSGTIMSGNTIYF
cdr3_nt: TGTGCCAGCAGCCCATCGGGAACGATAATGTCGGGAAACACCATATATTTT

cdr3_length: 16
d_call: TRBD2
clone_size: .
v_call: TRBV10-3
j_call: TRBJ2-1
cdr3_aa: CATGTSGNGSYNEQFF
cdr3_nt: TGTGCCACTGGGACTAGCGGGAATGGATCCTACAATGAGCAGTTCTTC

cdr3_length: 18
d_call: TRBD2
clone_size: .
v_call: TRBV9
j_call: TRBJ2-3
cdr3_aa: CASSARGLAGYLTDTQYF
cdr3_nt: TGTGCCAGCAGCGCCCGGGGACTAGCGGGATACCTCACAGATACGCAGTATTTT

cdr3_length: 16
d_call: TRBD2
clone_size: .
v_call: TRBV10-3
j_call: TRBJ2-6
cdr3_aa: CAISGGGSSGANVLTF
cdr3_nt: TGTGCCATCAGTGGGGGGGGGTCCTCTGGGGCCAACGTCCTGACTTTC

cdr3_length: 15
d_call: TRBD2
clone_size: .
v_call: TRBV5-1
j_call: TRBJ2-7
cdr3_aa: CASSLSGRADYEQYF
cdr3_nt: TGCGCCAGCAGCCTGAGCGGGAGGGCCGATTACGAGCAGTACTTC

cdr3_length: 14
d_call: .
clone_size: .
v_call: TRBV27
j_call: TRBJ2-5
cdr3_aa: CASSLFDSQETQYF
cdr3_nt: TGTGCCAGCAGTTTATTCGACAGCCAAGAGACCCAGTACTTC

cdr3_length: 16
d_call: .
clone_size: .
v_call: TRBV7-8
j_call: TRBJ2-3
cdr3_aa: CASSLAFRFPTDTQYF
cdr3_nt: TGTGCCAGCAGCTTAGCTTTCAGATTCCCCACAGATACGCAGTATTTT

cdr3_length: 17
d_call: .
clone_size: .
v_call: TRBV5-1
j_call: TRBJ1-3
cdr3_aa: CASSLNGGPGSGNTIYF
cdr3_nt: TGCGCCAGCAGCTTGAACGGGGGGCCAGGCTCTGGAAACACCATATATTTT

cdr3_length: 13
d_call: .
clone_size: once
v_call: TRBV21-1
j_call: TRBJ1-5
cdr3_aa: CASTRDFYQPQHF
cdr3_nt: TGTGCCAGCACCAGGGATTTCTATCAGCCCCAGCATTTT

cdr3_length: 14
d_call: TRBD1
clone_size: .
v_call: TRBV10-2
j_call: TRBJ1-5
cdr3_aa: CASSGQGGSQPQHF
cdr3_nt: TGCGCCAGCAGTGGACAGGGCGGTTCTCAGCCCCAGCATTTT

cdr3_length: 16
d_call: TRBD2
clone_size: .
v_call: TRBV25-1
j_call: TRBJ2-3
cdr3_aa: CASSDWTSGGTDTQYF
cdr3_nt: TGTGCCAGCAGTGATTGGACTAGCGGGGGCACAGATACGCAGTATTTT

cdr3_length: 11
d_call: .
clone_size: .
v_call: TRBV14
j_call: TRBJ2-3
cdr3_aa: CASSQADTQYF
cdr3_nt: TGTGCCAGCAGCCAAGCTGATACGCAGTATTTT

cdr3_length: 15
d_call: .
clone_size: .
v_call: TRBV5-1
j_call: TRBJ2-1
cdr3_aa: CASSVKGDSYNEQFF
cdr3_nt: TGCGCCAGCAGCGTAAAGGGGGATTCCTACAATGAGCAGTTCTTC

cdr3_length: 13
d_call: .
clone_size: .
v_call: TRBV29-1
j_call: TRBJ2-3
cdr3_aa: CSARTEVTDTQYF
cdr3_nt: TGCAGCGCTCGGACAGAAGTGACAGATACGCAGTATTTT